This record covers a single T cell receptor (beta chain). Per the study methods: From reference gene primer amplification, estimates of nucleated cell counts were derived. The protocol was immunoSEQ multiplex PCR, while the TCRdb copy is restricted to in-frame clones and leaves out a portion. The V and J calls and clone size come from that table; D and trimming were worked out from the DNA. The profile shows around 180,000 clones, about 85% of them singletons. The record originates from a study of blood T cell repertoires in COVID-19. Across the whole study: Material from acute and convalescent COVID-19 was sourced from the United States, Italy and Spain. Sources were T cells, B-cell-depleted T cells, or PBMCs; the material itself was cDNA or gDNA.

The CDR3 has 16 residues. Trimming at V came to 4 bases and at J to 7 bases, leaving 9 bases not matched to a gene. Germline CDR1 and CDR2: MNHEY and SVGEGT. V gene TRBV6-2 or TRBV6-3 combines with J gene TRBJ1-6; 8 bases fit TRBD1. Material for sequencing was peripheral blood. The sequence was obtained from a woman aged 80 or over with acute or convalescent COVID-19. CDR3 in DNA: TGTGCCAGCAGTTCCCAGGGACAGGCTCGGAATTCACCCCTCCACTTT. Residues: CASSSQGQARNSPLHF.